The next 4 T cell receptor beta chains were all read from a single sample in a study of T cells after yellow fever vaccination. TCRdb redid the calling of the 5' RACE reads with MiXCR, one entry per CDR3 protein. This repertoire shows approximately 160,000 distinct CDR3 sequences, approximately 10% found once; its top ten account for roughly 36%. The material sequenced was CD8+ T cells sorted from PBMCs, taken 45 days after the yellow fever booster vaccination. These receptors came from a man between 18 and 35 years old who received the YFV17D yellow fever vaccine.

This clonotype came up a few times. The gene calls are TRBV19 and TRBJ1-1; no reliable D call. Germline loops: CDR1 LNHDA, CDR2 SQIVND (reference sequence). This CDR3 comprises 12 residues. V shed 6 bases and J shed 4 bases, with 9 bases lying between them. The CDR3 here is CASRSPGTEAFF. The CDR3 nucleotides are TGTGCCAGTAGAAGTCCGGGCACTGAAGCTTTCTTT.

The table lists this clonotype with a few counts. The V gene is TRBV12-3 or TRBV12-4, the J gene TRBJ2-7; 9 nucleotides line up with TRBD1. The V segment lost 7 bases and the J segment 3 bases; nucleotides outside the gene matches: 13. This CDR3 is built from 16 residues. The CDR3 sequence is CASTVDRGGRVYEQYF. The CDR3 region has the DNA TGTGCCAGCACCGTAGACAGGGGGGGTCGTGTCTACGAGCAGTACTTC.

This chain joins TRBV4-1 and TRBJ1-6; TRBD1 is a possible D gene (6 bases). CDR3 size: 15 residues. V lost 4 bases and J 4 bases, leaving 11 bases between the germline ends. CDR1 is MGHRA, CDR2 YSYEKL, per germline. Here the CDR3 reads CASSLLGQYNSPLHF. Written as DNA, the CDR3 is TGCGCCAGCAGCCTGCTTGGACAGTATAATTCACCCCTCCACTTT.

This clonotype was seen many times. The chain links TRBV7-9 to TRBJ2-7; TRBD1 matches 8 bases. With 5 bases clipped from V and 2 bases from J, the junction kept 2 bases outside the gene matches. The CDR3 is made up of 13 amino acids. Per the germline V gene, CDR1 is SEHNR and CDR2 is FQNEAQ (reference sequence). CDR3 DNA sequence: TGTGCCAGCAGCGGGACAGGAACCTACGAGCAGTACTTC. This translates into CASSGTGTYEQYF.